The 5 T cell receptor beta chains listed next were all sequenced from one sample in a study of blood T cells in healthy people across ages. Using a J-beta primer mix together with a sample-barcoded 5' primer, a second PCR was run for roughly 6 to 12 cycles. TCRdb called the 5' RACE reads again in MiXCR, with one record for every CDR3 protein. The sample includes fewer than 2,000,000 distinct CDR3 sequences, about two fifths of them seen just once. The sample was blood. The receptors were gathered from a human donor in good health.

This chain links TRBV7-9 with TRBJ2-3; no clear D gene. CDR3 length: 16 amino acids. The V gene lost 1 base and the J gene lost 0 bases, with 11 bases spanning the gap. CDR1 SEHNR and CDR2 FQNEAQ come from the germline V gene (reference sequence). Here the CDR3 reads CASSLVQSFSTDTQYF. The CDR3 DNA reads as TGTGCCAGCAGCTTAGTACAGTCGTTTAGCACAGATACGCAGTATTTT.

The chain has TRBV15 and TRBJ2-3; TRBD1 matches at 8 bases. Trimming cost V 2 bases and J 4 bases; bases outside gene matches: 2. From germline, CDR1 is LNHNV and CDR2 YYDKDF (reference sequence). The CDR3 is 14 amino acids. The CDR3 DNA follows: TGTGCCACCAGCAGACAGGGGGCCTCAGATACGCAGTATTTT. This codes for CATSRQGASDTQYF. Drawing the rest from reference TRBV15 and TRBJ2-3, the complete variable domain is DAMVIQNPRYQVTQFGKPVTLSCSQTLNHNVMYWYQQKSSQAPKLLFHYYDKDFNNEADTPDNFQSRRPNTSFCFLDIRSPGLGDTAMYLCATSRQGASDTQYFGPGTRLTVL.

This clonotype was seen a few times. V usage is TRBV5-1 and J usage is TRBJ2-3, with D hard to call. The germline V gene has CDR1 SGHRS and CDR2 YFSETQ. This CDR3 has 14 amino acids. The germline V and J ends were trimmed by 0 bases and 0 bases, with 5 bases remaining between them. CDR3 sequence reads: CASSLDWSTDTQYF. In nucleotides, the CDR3 is TGCGCCAGCAGCTTGGACTGGAGCACAGATACGCAGTATTTT.

This clonotype has a handful of counts. CDR3 sequence: CSARGTSGINEQFF. In DNA form, the CDR3 reads TGCAGTGCTAGAGGGACTAGCGGTATAAATGAGCAGTTCTTC. The chain links TRBV20-1 to TRBJ2-1, with TRBD2 matching 10 bases. Germline V gives CDR1 DFQATT, CDR2 SNEGSKA (reference sequence). The V and J ends lost 1 base and 7 bases, in that order; junction bases with no gene match: 4. CDR3 length: 14 amino acids.

V is TRBV10-3 and J is TRBJ2-7, with D perhaps given as TRBD1 or TRBD2 (5 bases each). Germline loops: CDR1 ENHRY, CDR2 SYGVKD. Trimming shortened V by 3 bases and J by 0 bases, and 12 bases separated the two germline ends. This CDR3 spans 15 amino acids. The DNA of the CDR3 is TGTGCCATCAGTGAAGGTGGGGGTGCCTCCTACGAGCAGTACTTC. Encoded protein: CAISEGGGASYEQYF.